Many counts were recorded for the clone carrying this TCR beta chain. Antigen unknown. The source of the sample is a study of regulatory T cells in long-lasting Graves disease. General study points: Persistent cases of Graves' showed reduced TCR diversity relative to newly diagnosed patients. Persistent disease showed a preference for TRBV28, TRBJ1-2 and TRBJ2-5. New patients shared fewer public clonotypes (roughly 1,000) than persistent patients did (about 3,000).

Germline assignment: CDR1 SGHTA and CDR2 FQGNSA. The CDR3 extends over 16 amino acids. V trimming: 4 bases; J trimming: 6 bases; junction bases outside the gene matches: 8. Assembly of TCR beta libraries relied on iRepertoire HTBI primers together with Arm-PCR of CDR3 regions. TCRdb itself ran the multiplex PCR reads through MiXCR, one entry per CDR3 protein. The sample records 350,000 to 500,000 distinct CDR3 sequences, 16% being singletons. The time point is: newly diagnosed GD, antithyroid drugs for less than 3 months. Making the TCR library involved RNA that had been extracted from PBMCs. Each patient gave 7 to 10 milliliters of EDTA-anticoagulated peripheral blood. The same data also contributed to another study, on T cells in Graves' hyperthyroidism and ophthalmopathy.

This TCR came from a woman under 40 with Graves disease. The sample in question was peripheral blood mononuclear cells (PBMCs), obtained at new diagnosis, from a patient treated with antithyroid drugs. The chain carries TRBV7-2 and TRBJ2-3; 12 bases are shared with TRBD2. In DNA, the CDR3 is TGTGCCAGCAGCTCCCGGACTAGCGGGAAGGTTGATACGCAGTATTTT. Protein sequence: CASSSRTSGKVDTQYF.